This TCR beta chain was found in a study of CXCR3-negative and CXCR3-positive naive CD8 T cells. Background on the study: For each library, about 1.5 +/- 0.3 million TRB reads were obtained, around 140 million in total. Study observations and caveats: CD5 surface expression was similar among naive subsets, and TCR strength was estimated by inference from TRB CDR3 properties. For naive cells, CXCR3-negative and CXCR3-positive subsets had similar TRBV-TRBJ usage; for memory cells, usage differed. CXCR3 expression partially decreased after cryopreservation; most assays used fresh PBMCs.

The CDR3 contains 16 residues. Per the germline V gene, CDR1 is SGHVS and CDR2 is FNYEAQ. Concerning this clonotype itself: Its antigen is still unknown.

Libraries were UMI-labeled 5' RACE TRB cDNA. TCRdb re-called the 5' RACE reads and catalogs CDR3 proteins one per entry, DNA excluded. Its listing shows 50,000 to 60,000 distinct CDR3 sequences. This rearrangement joins TRBV7-6 to TRBJ2-1; TCRdb's D call, TRBD2, is unchecked because there is no DNA. Sequences were obtained from naive CXCR3- CD8+ T cells from blood. Subset given: CD45RO-CCR7+CD27+CD95- naive CD8+ T cells lacking CXCR3 (TNR3-). The sequence derives from a human donor in good health. Some clones in this sample may be carry-over from other donors' samples. The CDR3 is CASSLVSGESYNEQFF. The full variable domain, completed using reference TRBV7-6 and TRBJ2-1, is GAGVSQSPRYKVTKRGQDVALRCDPISGHVSLYWYRQALGQGPEFLTYFNYEAQQDKSGLPNDRFSAERPEGSISTLTIQRTEQRDSAMYRCASSLVSGESYNEQFFGPGTRLTVL.